Each of the 27 T cell receptor beta chains below was sequenced from the same sample in a study of PD-1 blockade in classical Hodgkin lymphoma. Some clones are missing from TCRdb's copy, which holds only in-frame ones; the method was immunoSEQ multiplex PCR. In the table there are some 21,000 clones, 94% of which are singletons. As for time point: newly diagnosed, previously untreated cHL patient sample. The sequenced material came from peripheral blood mononuclear cells (PBMCs). Source of these receptors: a human donor with classical Hodgkin lymphoma.

The chain carries TRBV6-5 and TRBJ1-2; 7 nucleotides line up with TRBD1. The CDR3 is 16 amino acids. Germline lookup yields CDR1 MNHEY and CDR2 SVGAGI. Germline trimming cut 0 bases from V and 1 base from J; bases unmatched to any gene: 5. In DNA form, the CDR3 reads TGTGCCAGCAGTTACTCGGGAGGGGGCGTTAACTATGGCTACACCTTC. Protein: CASSYSGGGVNYGYTF.

V and J are TRBV7-3 and TRBJ1-1; 7 bases agree with TRBD1. Germline CDR1 SGHTA, CDR2 FQGTGA. This CDR3 has 16 amino acids. With V trimmed by 3 bases and J by 1 base, 8 bases remained unmatched. This chain's CDR3 is CASSFSPRTGNTEAFF. CDR3 DNA: TGTGCCAGCAGCTTTTCGCCCAGGACAGGGAACACTGAAGCTTTCTTT.

The chain couples TRBV5-6 to TRBJ2-5; D unclear. V was cut by 0 bases and J by 2 bases, with 20 bases left in between. Germline V CDR1 and CDR2: SGHDT, YYEEEE. The CDR3 is 18 residues long. Here the CDR3 reads CASSLVLRNPLGQETQYF. CDR3 DNA sequence: TGTGCCAGCAGCTTGGTATTGAGAAACCCCCTGGGGCAAGAGACCCAGTACTTC.

The rearrangement joins TRBV7-6 to TRBJ2-1, with unresolved D. V shed 0 bases and J shed 0 bases, with 6 bases lying between them. The CDR3 runs to 15 residues. CDR1 is SGHVS, CDR2 FNYEAQ, per germline. CDR3 nucleotides: TGTGCCAGCAGCTTAGCCGATATCTCCTACAATGAGCAGTTCTTC. Encoded protein: CASSLADISYNEQFF.

This rearrangement joins TRBV7-9 to TRBJ2-1; D may be TRBD1 (5 bases). This CDR3 has 16 amino acids. Germline V gene sequence: CDR1 SEHNR, CDR2 FQNEAQ (reference sequence). The V gene lost 5 bases and the J gene lost 4 bases, with 18 bases spanning the gap. In DNA, the CDR3 is TGTGCCAGCAGCCCTCCCCGGACAAAAGCGTACAATGAGCAGTTCTTC. Its protein product is CASSPPRTKAYNEQFF.

This chain uses TRBV19 with TRBJ2-2; 8 bases map to TRBD2. Germline V CDR1 and CDR2: LNHDA, SQIVND (reference sequence). Trimming at V came to 5 bases and at J to 6 bases, leaving 8 bases not matched to a gene. This CDR3 has 15 amino acids. The DNA of the CDR3 is TGTGCCAGTAGTGACGATAGCGGGGTCCCCGGGGAGCTGTTTTTT. Residues: CASSDDSGVPGELFF.

The chain uses TRBV7-9 and TRBJ2-1, with 10 bases matching TRBD2. From germline, CDR1 is SEHNR and CDR2 FQNEAQ (reference sequence). V lost 4 bases, J lost 7 bases, and 16 bases stayed unmatched. The CDR3 totals 18 residues. The CDR3 nucleotides are TGTGCCAGCAGCTCCAGGGAGCGACTAGCGGGTCCCAAGAATGAGCAGTTCTTC. Amino acid sequence: CASSSRERLAGPKNEQFF.

This chain uses TRBV20-1 with TRBJ2-7; weak D call: TRBD2 (6 bases). This CDR3 comprises 11 residues. Germline V gene sequence: CDR1 DFQATT, CDR2 SNEGSKA (reference sequence). The CDR3 DNA reads TGCGGTGTGAACGGGGGATACGAGCAGTACTTC. It encodes CGVNGGYEQYF.

The chain joins TRBV6-1 to TRBJ1-3; possible D gene TRBD1, 6 bases. The CDR3 is 16 residues long. Germline CDR1 MNHNS, CDR2 SASEGT. V lost 2 bases and J 4 bases, leaving 15 bases between the germline ends. CDR3 region: CASSEYPGVNGNTIYF. The CDR3 DNA follows: TGTGCCAGCAGTGAATACCCAGGGGTGAACGGAAACACCATATATTTT.

This sequence joins TRBV14 and TRBJ2-1, with TRBD1 matching over 9 bases. V lost 4 bases and J lost 1; bases outside the gene matches: 2. Germline assignment: CDR1 SGHDN and CDR2 FVKESK. The CDR3 extends over 15 amino acids. The CDR3, as DNA: TGTGCCAGCAGCCGGACAGGGGAATCCTACAATGAGCAGTTCTTC. Translation: CASSRTGESYNEQFF.

This chain uses TRBV6-6 with TRBJ1-3; a weak D match, TRBD1 (5 bases). The CDR3 is made up of 16 amino acids. Trimming stripped 3 bases from V and 0 bases from J, with 12 bases between. Germline V gene sequence: CDR1 MNHNY, CDR2 SVGAGI (reference sequence). For the CDR3, the DNA is TGTGCCAGCAGTTATCCAGGGACTAGCTCTGGAAACACCATATATTTT. It is translated as CASSYPGTSSGNTIYF.

The V call is TRBV2, the J call TRBJ2-1; 11 bases are shared with TRBD2. Germline assignment: CDR1 SNHLY and CDR2 FYNNEI. J lost 9 bases, V lost 1 base, and 8 bases had no gene match. The CDR3 loop spans 16 amino acids. CDR3 residues: CASSEVLAGGSREQFF. CDR3 bases: TGTGCCAGCAGTGAAGTCCTAGCGGGGGGATCTCGTGAGCAGTTCTTC. The full variable domain, its missing parts supplied by reference TRBV2 and TRBJ2-1, is EPEVTQTPSHQVTQMGQEVILRCVPISNHLYFYWYRQILGQKVEFLVSFYNNEISEKSEIFDDQFSVERPDGSNFTLKIRSTKLEDSAMYFCASSEVLAGGSREQFFGPGTRLTVL.

This rearrangement joins TRBV6-1 to TRBJ2-5, with 9 bases matching TRBD2. After removal of 0 bases from V and 5 bases from J, the junction contained 4 bases not matched to a gene. Germline CDR1 is MNHNS and CDR2 is SASEGT. CDR3 length: 15 residues. CDR3 coding DNA: TGTGCCAGCAGTGAAGCGGGACTAGCAGGGGAGACCCAGTACTTC. It yields the protein CASSEAGLAGETQYF.

The chain has TRBV29-1 and TRBJ2-5, with D uncertain. The ends were cut back, 8 bases at V and 2 bases at J, with 9 bases in the middle. The CDR3 loop spans 11 amino acids. Germline values: CDR1 SQVTM, CDR2 ANQGSEA. CDR3 region: CSNTYQETQYF. As DNA, the CDR3 is TGCAGCAATACCTATCAAGAGACCCAGTACTTC.

The CDR3 here is CASTSLSGLGDNEQFF. The CDR3 DNA is TGTGCCAGCACCTCCCTGTCCGGGTTGGGTGACAATGAGCAGTTCTTC. The chain joins TRBV6-6 to TRBJ2-1, with D unresolved. This CDR3 spans 16 amino acids. V was clipped by 7 bases and J by 5 bases, with 21 bases between them. Germline loops: CDR1 MNHNY, CDR2 SVGAGI (reference sequence).

The chain recombines TRBV7-2 with TRBJ1-4; D is unresolved. V shed 5 bases and J shed 7 bases, with 8 bases lying between them. This CDR3 has 12 amino acids. Germline CDR1 and CDR2: SGHTA and FQGNSA. CDR3 residues: CASSALGEKLFF. CDR3 bases: TGTGCCAGCAGCGCTTTGGGTGAAAAACTGTTTTTT.

The chain has TRBV9 and TRBJ2-5; no reliable D call. Germline V gene lookup returns CDR1 SGDLS and CDR2 YYNGEE. The CDR3 loop spans 13 amino acids. The V end lost 0 bases, the J end lost 7 bases, and 10 bases lay between the germline ends. In DNA form, the CDR3 reads TGTGCCAGCAGCGTAGAGAGTGGTTGGACCCAGTACTTC. Translated, it gives CASSVESGWTQYF. The whole variable domain, filled in from reference TRBV9 and TRBJ2-5, reads DSGVTQTPKHLITATGQRVTLRCSPRSGDLSVYWYQQSLDQGLQFLIQYYNGEERAKGNILERFSAQQFPDLHSELNLSSLELGDSALYFCASSVESGWTQYFGPGTRLLVL.

This clone was observed a single time. The chain carries TRBV25-1 and TRBJ1-1, with D perhaps TRBD1 (6 bases). Germline CDR1 is MGHDK and CDR2 is SYGVNS. The ends were cut back, 3 bases at V and 6 bases at J, with 14 bases in the middle. This CDR3 comprises 14 residues. CDR3 amino acids: CASSDRAGEAEAFF. The DNA for the CDR3 is TGTGCCAGCAGTGATCGAGCAGGGGAGGCTGAAGCTTTCTTT.

This clone has just a few counts. The CDR3 region is CASSFSGGATGELFF. DNA for the CDR3: TGTGCCAGCAGTTTTAGCGGGGGGGCAACCGGGGAGCTGTTTTTT. The chain links TRBV7-2 to TRBJ2-2; 11 nucleotides match TRBD2. The CDR3 has 15 residues. Germline V gene sequence: CDR1 SGHTA, CDR2 FQGNSA. Germline trimming cut 6 bases from V and 5 bases from J; bases unmatched to any gene: 5.

The rearrangement uses TRBV4-1 and TRBJ1-1, with D possibly being TRBD1 (6 bases). The CDR3 runs to 18 residues. The germline gives CDR1 MGHRA, CDR2 YSYEKL. Trimming shortened V by 0 bases and J by 4 bases, and 21 bases separated the two germline ends. DNA of the CDR3: TGCGCCAGCAGCCAAGATGGCCGGGGGGCGCTTGGGGTCACTGAAGCTTTCTTT. Translation: CASSQDGRGALGVTEAFF.

The gene calls are TRBV19 and TRBJ2-3; either TRBD1 or TRBD2 may supply D (5 bases each). The CDR3 spans 16 residues. The V gene lost 5 bases and the J gene lost 6 bases, with 21 bases spanning the gap. The germline V gene has CDR1 LNHDA and CDR2 SQIVND (reference sequence). Written as DNA, the CDR3 is TGTGCCAGTAGTCAACCGTATGAGGGGCGCGGGGATACGCAGTATTTT. It yields the protein CASSQPYEGRGDTQYF.

The chain joins TRBV19 to TRBJ1-6; the match to TRBD1 covers 7 bases. This CDR3 has 14 residues. Looked up from germline, CDR1 is LNHDA and CDR2 is SQIVND (reference sequence). J lost 9 bases, V lost 3 bases, and 5 bases had no gene match. The chain's CDR3 is CASSIRDSSSPLHF. The CDR3 DNA sequence: TGTGCCAGTAGTATCCGGGACAGCAGTTCACCCCTCCACTTT.

This clone was detected once. The genes are TRBV5-6 and TRBJ1-1; D not resolved. Germline V gives CDR1 SGHDT, CDR2 YYEEEE. Trimming cost V 7 bases and J 1 base, with 8 bases left between them. The CDR3 runs 12 residues. CDR3 in DNA: TGTGCCAGCGGCCTGGGGAACACTGAAGCTTTCTTT. Its protein product is CASGLGNTEAFF. Combining the CDR3 with reference TRBV5-6 and TRBJ1-1 gives the whole variable domain DAGVTQSPTHLIKTRGQQVTLRCSPKSGHDTVSWYQQALGQGPQFIFQYYEEEERQRGNFPDRFSGHQFPNYSSELNVNALLLGDSALYLCASGLGNTEAFFGQGTRLTVV.

The rearrangement uses TRBV6-5 and TRBJ1-2; 7 positions match TRBD1. CDR3 length: 15 amino acids. J gave up 0 bases and V 6 bases, and 7 bases lay outside the gene matches. CDR1 MNHEY and CDR2 SVGAGI come from the germline V gene. CDR3 in amino acids: CASRPGTAANYGYTF. The CDR3 region has the DNA TGTGCCAGCAGACCCGGGACAGCAGCTAACTATGGCTACACCTTC.

This chain uses TRBV11-2 with TRBJ2-3; 12 bases fit TRBD2. After removal of 0 bases from V and 9 bases from J, the junction contained 13 bases not matched to a gene. Germline-derived CDR1 and CDR2 are SGHAT and FQNNGV. CDR3 length equals 18 residues. The CDR3 DNA is TGTGCCAGCAGCTTAGAAGGAAGGGGACTAGCGGGTGTTGGAACGCAGTATTTT. Translating gives CASSLEGRGLAGVGTQYF.

The chain is built from TRBV7-2 and TRBJ1-2; 7 bases map to TRBD1. Germline CDR1 and CDR2: SGHTA and FQGNSA. The CDR3 covers 14 residues. V lost 5 bases to trimming and J lost 0 bases; unmatched junction nucleotides: 3. The CDR3 loop reads CASSRQGANYGYTF. CDR3 DNA: TGTGCCAGCAGCCGTCAGGGGGCTAACTATGGCTACACCTTC.

This chain connects TRBV7-9 to TRBJ1-2, with a tentative D call TRBD1 (5 bases). V lost 4 bases and J 4 bases, leaving 13 bases between the germline ends. CDR1 is SEHNR and CDR2 is FQNEAQ in the germline V gene (reference sequence). The CDR3 has 14 residues. The CDR3 spells CASSSSTVGYGYTF. The CDR3 DNA reads TGTGCCAGCAGCTCTTCGACAGTTGGCTATGGCTACACCTTC.